Given below is one T cell receptor (beta chain) in context. Its target is not known. The data derive from a study of shared clonotypes between healthy human individuals. Overall study results and limits: There were few donors, and this limited the genetic and exposure-history diversity represented.

Under the authors' procedure: Owing to the provision of junction-only sequences devoid of quality scores by immunoSEQ, filtering differed. Clones were read by immunoSEQ multiplex PCR, and TCRdb kept only the in-frame ones, dropping some. V and J calls and clone size are as listed in that table; D and trimming were resolved from the DNA. The repertoire holds 1.5 million to 2.5 million clones, with approximately 94% as singletons. Looked up from germline, CDR1 is LNHDA and CDR2 is SQIVND (reference sequence). Trimming left V 7 bases short and J 0 bases short, with 11 bases between. The CDR3 sequence is 14 residues long. Terminally differentiated effector memory CD45RA+ cells were left out of the naive CD8 fraction, which was CD45RO-negative and positively selected for CCR7.

Input material: naive CD8+ T cells sorted from blood. The J gene is TRBJ2-3, the V gene TRBV19; D is perhaps TRBD2 (5 bases). The receptor was derived from a man aged 18 to 29 in good health. In DNA form, the CDR3 reads TGTGCCAGTACAAGAGGGATCAGCACAGATACGCAGTATTTT. Translation gives CASTRGISTDTQYF.